This T cell receptor (beta chain) was found in a study of T cell responses to AZD1222 COVID-19 vaccine. Study conclusions and caveats: In the spike-specific TCR repertoire, nearly half reportedly target unmutated variant regions. The donors showed a predominance of white British ancestry and of females, with possible underestimation of clonal diversity.

The V and J ends lost 8 bases and 4 bases respectively, with 15 bases between them. The CDR3 length is 15 residues. The germline V gene has CDR1 MNHEY and CDR2 SMNVEV (reference sequence). Assay: immunoSEQ multiplex PCR; the TCRdb copy retains only in-frame clones and omits some. This table holds roughly 190,000 clones, roughly 93% found once. Of note for this clone: What it binds is not known.

Sequenced material: peripheral blood, taken on day 0 of AZD1222 vaccination. This receptor was taken from an adult in good health. The V gene is TRBV27, the J gene TRBJ2-6; D is unresolved. CDR3 sequence reads: CASRRGSGGANVLTF. In nucleotides, the CDR3 is TGTGCCAGCCGGAGAGGCTCGGGCGGGGCCAACGTCCTGACTTTC.